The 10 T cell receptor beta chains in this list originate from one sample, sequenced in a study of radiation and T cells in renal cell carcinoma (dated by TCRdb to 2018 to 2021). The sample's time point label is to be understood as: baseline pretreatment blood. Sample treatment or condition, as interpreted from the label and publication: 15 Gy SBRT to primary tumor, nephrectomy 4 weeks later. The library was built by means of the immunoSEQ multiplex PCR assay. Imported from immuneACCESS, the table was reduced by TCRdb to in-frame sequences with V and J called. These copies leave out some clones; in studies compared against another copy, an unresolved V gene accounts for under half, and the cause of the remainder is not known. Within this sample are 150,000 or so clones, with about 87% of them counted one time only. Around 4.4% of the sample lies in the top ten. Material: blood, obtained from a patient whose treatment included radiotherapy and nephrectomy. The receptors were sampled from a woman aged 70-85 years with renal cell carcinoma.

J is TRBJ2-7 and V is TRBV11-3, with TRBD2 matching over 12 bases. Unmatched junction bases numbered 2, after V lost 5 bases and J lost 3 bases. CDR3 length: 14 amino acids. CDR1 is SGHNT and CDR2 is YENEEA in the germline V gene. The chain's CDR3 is CASSQLAGGYEQYF. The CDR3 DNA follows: TGTGCCAGCAGCCAACTAGCGGGGGGCTACGAGCAGTACTTC.

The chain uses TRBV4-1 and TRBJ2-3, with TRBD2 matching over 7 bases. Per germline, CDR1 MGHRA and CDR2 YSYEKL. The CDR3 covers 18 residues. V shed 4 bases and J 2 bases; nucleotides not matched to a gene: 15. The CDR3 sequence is CASSPGGSEDLYTDTQYF. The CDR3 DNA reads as TGCGCCAGCAGCCCCGGGGGGTCGGAAGACTTGTACACAGATACGCAGTATTTT.

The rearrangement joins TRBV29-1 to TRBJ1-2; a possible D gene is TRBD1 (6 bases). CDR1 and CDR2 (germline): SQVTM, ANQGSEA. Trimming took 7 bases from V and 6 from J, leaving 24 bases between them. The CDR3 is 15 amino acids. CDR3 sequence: CSAVQGRGFSDGYTF. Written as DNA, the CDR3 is TGCAGCGCCGTACAGGGTAGAGGGTTCAGTGATGGCTACACCTTC.

The CDR3 loop is CASSQPRDRLLHTEAFF. The CDR3 DNA reads as TGTGCCAGCAGCCAACCCCGGGACAGGCTGCTGCACACTGAAGCTTTCTTT. V and J are TRBV7-2 and TRBJ1-1; 8 bases agree with TRBD1. Looked up from germline, CDR1 is SGHTA and CDR2 is FQGNSA. Trimming took 5 bases from V and 3 from J; bases not matched to a gene: 14. The CDR3 contains 17 residues.

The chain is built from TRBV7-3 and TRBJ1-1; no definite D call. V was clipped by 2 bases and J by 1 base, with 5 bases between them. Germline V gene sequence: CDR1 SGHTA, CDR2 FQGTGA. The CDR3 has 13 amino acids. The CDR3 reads CASSLPGNTEAFF. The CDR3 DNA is TGTGCCAGCAGCTTACCTGGGAACACTGAAGCTTTCTTT.

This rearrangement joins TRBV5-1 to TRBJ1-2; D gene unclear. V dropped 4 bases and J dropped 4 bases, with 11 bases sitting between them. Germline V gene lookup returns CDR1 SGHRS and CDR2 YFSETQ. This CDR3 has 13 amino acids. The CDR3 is CASSGKGPYGYTF. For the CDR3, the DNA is TGCGCCAGCAGCGGAAAAGGACCCTATGGCTACACCTTC.

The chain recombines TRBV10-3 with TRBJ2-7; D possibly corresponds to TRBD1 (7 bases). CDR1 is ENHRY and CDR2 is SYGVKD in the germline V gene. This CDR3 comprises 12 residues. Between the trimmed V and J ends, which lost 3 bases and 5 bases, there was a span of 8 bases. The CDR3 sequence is CAISDRGDEQYF. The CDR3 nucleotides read TGTGCCATCAGTGACAGGGGGGACGAGCAGTACTTC.

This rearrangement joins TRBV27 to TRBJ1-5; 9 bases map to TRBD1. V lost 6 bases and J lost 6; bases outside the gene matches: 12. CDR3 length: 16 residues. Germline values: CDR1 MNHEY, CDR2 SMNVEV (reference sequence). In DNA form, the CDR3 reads TGTGCCAGCAGACCCTTGAGGACAGGGGATGGTCAGCCCCAGCATTTT. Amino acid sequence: CASRPLRTGDGQPQHF.

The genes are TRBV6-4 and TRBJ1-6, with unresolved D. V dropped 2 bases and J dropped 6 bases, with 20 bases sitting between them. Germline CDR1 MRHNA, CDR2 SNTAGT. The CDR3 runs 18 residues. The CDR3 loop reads CASSDPLNLAVSNSPLHF. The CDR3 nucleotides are TGTGCCAGCAGTGACCCCCTCAATCTGGCAGTTAGTAATTCACCCCTCCACTTT.

CDR3 sequence (DNA): TGCAGCGTCCGGGACACGAGCTCCTACGAGCAGTACTTC. This encodes CSVRDTSSYEQYF. J is TRBJ2-7 and V is TRBV29-1, with a weak D call TRBD1 (6 bases). V lost 6 bases, J lost 0 bases, and 12 bases lay in between. From germline, CDR1 is SQVTM and CDR2 ANQGSEA. CDR3 length equals 13 residues.